This T cell receptor (beta chain) was sequenced for a study of tissue T cells after allogeneic stem cell transplantation (dated by TCRdb to the early 2020s). Background for the entire study: Over an approximately three-year period, fewer than 10 adult allo-HCT recipients with steroid-refractory GVHD were prospectively enrolled in a research-autopsy study. Pre-transplant PBMCs, which were of recipient origin, were available from four or five GVHD patients. The human arm was a prospective observational study without blinding or randomization. For viably preserved blood and marrow, CD3+ T cells were flow-sorted when cell numbers allowed; smaller samples underwent direct DNA extraction. Using research autopsies of patients with and without GVHD, plus mouse models of GVHD, the study profiled TCR beta repertoires across many tissues. Every GVHD patient received a graft from a donor; several grafts were unmodified and three were CD34-selected to deplete T cells. All GVHD patients had gastrointestinal GVHD and received several lines of GVHD-directed therapy; 5 or 6 also had skin involvement.

Of note for this clone: Its antigen remains undetermined. It has no much larger one-base neighbor in the sample; base qualities were not kept.

Inclusive of the bounding cysteine and phenylalanine, the CDR3 is 13 residues long. CDR3 DNA only is kept here, 39 bases in frame from base 1. The V and J ends are trimmed by 1 base and 1 base, leaving 5 bases between them. Per the germline V gene, SGHDT is the CDR1 and YYEEEE is the CDR2. Receptors were amplified or captured by the immunoSEQ multiplex PCR assay. Adaptive Biotechnologies performed the TCRbeta CDR3 sequencing at survey depth and reported CDR3 sequences, V/J genes, productive frequency and template counts. TCR beta CDR3 regions were amplified from genomic DNA instead of RNA. The source study handled its data this way. Jensen-Shannon divergence served to quantify pairwise repertoire overlap between tissues, with 0 meaning identical and 1 meaning complete divergence. Tissues were clustered by single-linkage agglomerative hierarchical clustering of pairwise JSD values and displayed as dendrograms. GLIPH2 was run on all patient samples with simulation_depth 1000, kmer_min_depth 3 and cdr3_length_cutoff 8, and groups with more than two unique CDR3s were retained. A standardized tissue-overlap score was generated by extrapolating Jaccard GLIPH-group overlap across patients to a standard repertoire size of 1000 clones. Associations of diversity with clinical or experimental variables used linear mixed-effect models with tissue fixed effects and individual random effects. Imported from immuneACCESS, the table was reduced by TCRdb to in-frame sequences with V and J called. These copies leave out some clones; in studies compared against another copy, an unresolved V gene accounts for under half, and the cause of the remainder is not known. V and J calls and clone size follow that table, whereas D and trimming were derived from the DNA. Present in this sample are 25,000 to 35,000 clones, 85% of which were seen just once. The top ten hold over 3% of the sample.

This sample's time point label indicates: recipient (host-origin) PBMCs collected before allo-HCT. Study-wide conclusions, independent of this receptor: In both patients and mice, T cells from blood and spleen covered only a limited part of the TCR repertoire found in tissues. Not many T cell clones showed up in more than one patient, yet clustering based on motifs uncovered repertoire signatures that were shared across patients in a tissue-specific way. The patient cohort was small and varied clinically, and sampling depth was recognized as a limitation. Within patients, how anatomically similar tissues were was a major factor shaping TCR repertoire composition, regardless of disease or transplant status. The study did not establish which tissue TCRs were alloreactive or antigen-specific, and some clones may have been host cells that persisted.

Sequencing used blood, obtained before transplantation. This sequence was found in a woman between 18 and 55 years old who later had graft-versus-host disease after an allogeneic stem cell transplant. The chain couples TRBV5-6 to TRBJ1-1; the D gene identity is not certain. The bases are TGTGCCAGCAGCTTGACTCAGAACACTGAAGCTTTCTTT. Translated, this is CASSLTQNTEAFF.